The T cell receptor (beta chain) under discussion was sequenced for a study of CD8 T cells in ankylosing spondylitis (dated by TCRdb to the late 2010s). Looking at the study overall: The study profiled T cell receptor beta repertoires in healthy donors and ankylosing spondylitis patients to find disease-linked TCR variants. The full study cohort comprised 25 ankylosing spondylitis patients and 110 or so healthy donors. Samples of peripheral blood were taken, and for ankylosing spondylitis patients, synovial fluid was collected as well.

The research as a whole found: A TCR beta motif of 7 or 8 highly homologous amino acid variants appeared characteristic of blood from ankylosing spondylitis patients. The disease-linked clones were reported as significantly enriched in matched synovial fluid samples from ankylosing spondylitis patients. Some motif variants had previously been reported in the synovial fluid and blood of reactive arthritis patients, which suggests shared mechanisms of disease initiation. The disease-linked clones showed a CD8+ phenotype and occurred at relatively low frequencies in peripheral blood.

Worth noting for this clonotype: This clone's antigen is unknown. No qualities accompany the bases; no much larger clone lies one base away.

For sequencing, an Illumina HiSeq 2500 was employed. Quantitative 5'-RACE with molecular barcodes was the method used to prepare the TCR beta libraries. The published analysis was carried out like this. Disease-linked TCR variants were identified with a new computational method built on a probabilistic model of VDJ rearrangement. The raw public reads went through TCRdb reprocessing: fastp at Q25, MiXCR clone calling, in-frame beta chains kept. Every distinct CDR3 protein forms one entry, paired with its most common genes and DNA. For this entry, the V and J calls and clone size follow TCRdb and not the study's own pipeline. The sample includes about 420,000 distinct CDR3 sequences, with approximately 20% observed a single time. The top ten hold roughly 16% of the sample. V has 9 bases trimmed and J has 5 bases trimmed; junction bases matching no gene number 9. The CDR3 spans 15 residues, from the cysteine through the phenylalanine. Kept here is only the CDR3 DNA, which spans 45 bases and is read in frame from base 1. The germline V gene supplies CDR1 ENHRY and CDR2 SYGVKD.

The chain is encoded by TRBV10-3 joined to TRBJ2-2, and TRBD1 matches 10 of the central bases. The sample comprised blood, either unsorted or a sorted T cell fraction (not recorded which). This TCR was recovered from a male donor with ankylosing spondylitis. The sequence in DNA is TGTGCCATAACTCCGGGACAGGGGCGAACCGGGGAGCTGTTTTTT. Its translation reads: CAITPGQGRTGELFF.